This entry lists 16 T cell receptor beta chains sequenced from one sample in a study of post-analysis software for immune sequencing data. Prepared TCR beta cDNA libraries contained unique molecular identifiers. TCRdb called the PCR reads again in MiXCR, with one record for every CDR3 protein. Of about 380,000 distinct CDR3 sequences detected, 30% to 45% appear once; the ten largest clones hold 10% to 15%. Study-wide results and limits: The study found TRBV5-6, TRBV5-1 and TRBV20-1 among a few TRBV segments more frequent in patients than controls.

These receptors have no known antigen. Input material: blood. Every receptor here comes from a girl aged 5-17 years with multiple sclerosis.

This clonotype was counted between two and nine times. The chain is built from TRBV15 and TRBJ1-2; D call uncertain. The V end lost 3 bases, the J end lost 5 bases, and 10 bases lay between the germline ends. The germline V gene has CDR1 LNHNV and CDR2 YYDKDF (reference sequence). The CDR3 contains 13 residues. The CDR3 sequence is CATSSWVTYGYTF. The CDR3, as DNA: TGTGCCACCAGCAGTTGGGTGACGTATGGCTACACCTTC.

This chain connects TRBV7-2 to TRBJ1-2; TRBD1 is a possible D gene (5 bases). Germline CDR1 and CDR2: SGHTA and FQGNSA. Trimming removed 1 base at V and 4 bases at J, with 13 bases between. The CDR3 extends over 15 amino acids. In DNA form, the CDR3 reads TGTGCCAGCAGCTTAGGGGGGTTCCAGAGCTATGGCTACACCTTC. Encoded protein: CASSLGGFQSYGYTF.

CDR3 DNA sequence: TGCGCCAGCAGCTTTGGGTTTGAGGTTCAAGAGACCCAGTACTTC. Amino acid sequence: CASSFGFEVQETQYF. The chain links TRBV5-1 to TRBJ2-5; D is unresolved. In germline, CDR1 is SGHRS, CDR2 YFSETQ. Trimming left V 2 bases short and J 2 bases short, with 13 bases between. The CDR3 has 15 amino acids.

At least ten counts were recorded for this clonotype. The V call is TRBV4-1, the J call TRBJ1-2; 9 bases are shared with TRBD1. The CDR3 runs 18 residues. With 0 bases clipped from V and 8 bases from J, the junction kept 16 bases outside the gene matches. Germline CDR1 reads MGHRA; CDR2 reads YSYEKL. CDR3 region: CASSQDLVKVDRGEGYTF. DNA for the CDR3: TGCGCCAGCAGCCAAGATCTTGTGAAGGTGGACAGGGGAGAAGGCTACACCTTC.

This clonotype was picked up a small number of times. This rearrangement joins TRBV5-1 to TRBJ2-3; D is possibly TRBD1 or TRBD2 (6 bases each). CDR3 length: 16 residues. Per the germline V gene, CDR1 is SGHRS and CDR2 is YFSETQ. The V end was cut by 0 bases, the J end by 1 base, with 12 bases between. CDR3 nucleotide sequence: TGCGCCAGCAGCTTGGTAGCCGGGGGCGGCACAGATACGCAGTATTTT. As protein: CASSLVAGGGTDTQYF.

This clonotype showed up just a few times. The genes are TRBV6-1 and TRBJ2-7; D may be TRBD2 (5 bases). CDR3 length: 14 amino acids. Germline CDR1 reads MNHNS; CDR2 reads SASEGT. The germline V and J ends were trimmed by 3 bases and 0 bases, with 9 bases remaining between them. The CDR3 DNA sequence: TGTGCCAGCAGTGACCAGCGGACCTCCTACGAGCAGTACTTC. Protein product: CASSDQRTSYEQYF.

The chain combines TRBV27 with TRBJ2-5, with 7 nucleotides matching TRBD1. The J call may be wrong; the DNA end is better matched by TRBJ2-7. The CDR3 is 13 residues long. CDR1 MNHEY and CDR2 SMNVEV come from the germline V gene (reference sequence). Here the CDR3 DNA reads TGTGCCAGCAGCCCCGGACAGGCTTTCGAGCAGTACTTC. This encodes CASSPGQAFEQYF.

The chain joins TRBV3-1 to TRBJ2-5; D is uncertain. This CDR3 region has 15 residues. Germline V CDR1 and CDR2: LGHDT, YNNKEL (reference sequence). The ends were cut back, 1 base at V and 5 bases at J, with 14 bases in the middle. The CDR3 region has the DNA TGTGCCAGCAGCCAAGTTGTCCGATCCGGGGAGACCCAGTACTTC. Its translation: CASSQVVRSGETQYF.

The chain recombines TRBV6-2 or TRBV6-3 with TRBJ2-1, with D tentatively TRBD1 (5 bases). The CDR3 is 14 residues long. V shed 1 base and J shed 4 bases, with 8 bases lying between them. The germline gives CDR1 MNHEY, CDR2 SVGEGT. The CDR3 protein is CASSYLTVYNEQFF. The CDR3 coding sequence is TGTGCCAGCAGTTACTTGACAGTTTACAATGAGCAGTTCTTC.

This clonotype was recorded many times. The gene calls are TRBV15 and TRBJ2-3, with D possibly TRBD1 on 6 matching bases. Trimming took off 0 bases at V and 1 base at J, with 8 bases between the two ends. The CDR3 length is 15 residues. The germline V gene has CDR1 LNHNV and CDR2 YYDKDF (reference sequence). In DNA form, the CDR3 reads TGTGCCACCAGCAGAGAGACAGGTGGCACAGATACGCAGTATTTT. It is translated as CATSRETGGTDTQYF.

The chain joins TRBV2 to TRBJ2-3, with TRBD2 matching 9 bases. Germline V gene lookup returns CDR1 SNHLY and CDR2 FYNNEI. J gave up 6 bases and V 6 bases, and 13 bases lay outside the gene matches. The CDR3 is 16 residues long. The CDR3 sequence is CASRLAGAPLIDTQYF. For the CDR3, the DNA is TGTGCCAGCAGATTAGCGGGGGCCCCTCTCATCGATACGCAGTATTTT.

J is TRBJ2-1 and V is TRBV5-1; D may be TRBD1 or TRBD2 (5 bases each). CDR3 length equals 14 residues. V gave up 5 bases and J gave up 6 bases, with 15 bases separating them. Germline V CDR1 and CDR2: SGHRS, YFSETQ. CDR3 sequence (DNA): TGCGCCAGCAGGGTAGATTTGAGGGGCAATGAGCAGTTCTTC. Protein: CASRVDLRGNEQFF.

The CDR3, as DNA: TGCAGCGTTGACGGGATAGACAGAGGCTATGGCTACACCTTC. Encoded protein: CSVDGIDRGYGYTF. The V and J genes are TRBV29-1 and TRBJ1-2; possibly TRBD1 for D (5 bases). The germline V gene has CDR1 SQVTM and CDR2 ANQGSEA. The CDR3 consists of 14 residues. Trimming stripped 3 bases from V and 4 bases from J, with 15 bases between.

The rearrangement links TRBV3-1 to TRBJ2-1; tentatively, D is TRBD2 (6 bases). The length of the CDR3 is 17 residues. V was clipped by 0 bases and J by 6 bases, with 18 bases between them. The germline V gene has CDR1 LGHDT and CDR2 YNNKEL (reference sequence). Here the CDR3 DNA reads TGTGCCAGCAGCCAAGAGTGGGGACTCCAAGGTGGCAATGAGCAGTTCTTC. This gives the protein CASSQEWGLQGGNEQFF.

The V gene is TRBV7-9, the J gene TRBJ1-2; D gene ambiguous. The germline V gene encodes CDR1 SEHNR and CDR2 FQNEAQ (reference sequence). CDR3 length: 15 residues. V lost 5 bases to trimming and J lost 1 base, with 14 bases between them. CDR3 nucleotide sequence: TGTGCCAGCAGCACCGGACGGATCCGTAACTATGGCTACACCTTC. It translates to CASSTGRIRNYGYTF.

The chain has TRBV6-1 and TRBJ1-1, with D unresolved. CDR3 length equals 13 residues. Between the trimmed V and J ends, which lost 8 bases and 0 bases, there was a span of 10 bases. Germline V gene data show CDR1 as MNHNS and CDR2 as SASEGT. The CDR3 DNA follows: TGTGCCAGCGCCCAAGAATTGAACACTGAAGCTTTCTTT. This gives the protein CASAQELNTEAFF.